The T cell receptor beta chain under discussion was sequenced for a study of T cells in Graves' hyperthyroidism and ophthalmopathy. Study-level background: At the time of initial diagnosis and before any treatment, peripheral blood was collected.

Participants, patients aged 18 to 65, had newly diagnosed hyperthyroidism with a duration under 2 months. Progressors' blood was drawn at hyperthyroidism diagnosis, before ophthalmopathy symptoms. This CDR3 has 14 amino acids. The germline V gene encodes CDR1 SGHDT and CDR2 YYEEEE. The V gene lost 1 base and the J gene lost 4 bases, with 11 bases spanning the gap. From RNA transcripts, TCR beta CDR3 regions were amplified. The TCR CDR3 first-round RT-PCR relied on the HTBI primer set. TCRdb reprocessed the multiplex PCR reads with MiXCR, giving one entry per CDR3 protein. This sample carries approximately 620,000 distinct CDR3 sequences, 14% of them seen once, and the ten largest clones take 5.5% to 7.5%.

Specimen: blood. This receptor was taken from a young woman with Graves' hyperthyroidism that later progressed to Graves' ophthalmopathy. This rearrangement joins TRBV5-6 to TRBJ1-2; D call uncertain. DNA for the CDR3: TGTGCCAGCAGCTTGCGGGAAAGGAGCTATGGCTACACCTTC. Translating it yields CASSLRERSYGYTF.